This TCR beta chain derives from a study of T-cell reconstitution after alpha-beta-depleted transplantation in children. Study-level points and caveats: Newly made T cells mostly supplied T-cell counts and diversity one year after transplant.

This sample's TCRbeta library carried unique molecular identifier barcodes. TCRdb used MiXCR to reprocess the PCR reads, holding one entry per CDR3 protein. Counted here are some 110,000 distinct CDR3 sequences, around a tenth occurring once; the ten biggest clones make up under 40%. The CDR3 is made up of 12 amino acids. With 3 bases removed from V and 2 bases from J, the gap between germline ends came to 5 bases. This clonotype was counted ten times or more. As yet, its antigen is unknown. The receptor comes from a boy between 2 and 10 years old with acute lymphoblastic leukemia, due to receive a stem cell transplant. The chain joins TRBV12-3 or TRBV12-4 to TRBJ2-7; no definite D call. Sample: PBMCs, taken before TCRalphabeta/CD19-depleted stem cell transplant. The CDR3 sequence: CASSFQTYEQYF. DNA of the CDR3: TGTGCCAGCAGTTTTCAGACCTACGAGCAGTACTTC.